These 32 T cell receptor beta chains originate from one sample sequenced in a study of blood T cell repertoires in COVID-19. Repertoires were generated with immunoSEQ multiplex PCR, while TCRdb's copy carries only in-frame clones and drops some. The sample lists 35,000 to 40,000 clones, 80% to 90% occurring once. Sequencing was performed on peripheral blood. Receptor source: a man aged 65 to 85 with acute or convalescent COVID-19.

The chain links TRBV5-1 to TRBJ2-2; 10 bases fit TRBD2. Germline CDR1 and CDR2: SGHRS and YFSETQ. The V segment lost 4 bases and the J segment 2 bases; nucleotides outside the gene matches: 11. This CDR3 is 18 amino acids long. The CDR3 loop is CASSREQTSGRNTGELFF. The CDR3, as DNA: TGCGCCAGCAGCCGAGAACAGACTAGCGGGCGAAACACCGGGGAGCTGTTTTTT.

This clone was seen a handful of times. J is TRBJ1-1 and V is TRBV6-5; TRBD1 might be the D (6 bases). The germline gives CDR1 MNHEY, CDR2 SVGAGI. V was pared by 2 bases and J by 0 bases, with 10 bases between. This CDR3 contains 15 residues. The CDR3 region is CASSYGGQMNTEAFF. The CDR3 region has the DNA TGTGCCAGCAGTTACGGCGGACAGATGAACACTGAAGCTTTCTTT.

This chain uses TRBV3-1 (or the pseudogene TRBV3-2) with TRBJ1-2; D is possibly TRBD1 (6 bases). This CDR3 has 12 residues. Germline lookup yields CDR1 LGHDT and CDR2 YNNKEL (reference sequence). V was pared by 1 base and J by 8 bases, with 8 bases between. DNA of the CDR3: TGTGCCAGCAGCCAAGCCAGGGGCGGCTACACCTTC. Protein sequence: CASSQARGGYTF.

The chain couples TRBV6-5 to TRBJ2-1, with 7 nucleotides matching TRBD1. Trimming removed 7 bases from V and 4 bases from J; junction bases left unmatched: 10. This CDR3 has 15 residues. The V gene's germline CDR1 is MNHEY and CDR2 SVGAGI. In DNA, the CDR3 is TGTGCCAGCACCGAATCAGGGACAGCATACAATGAGCAGTTCTTC. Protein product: CASTESGTAYNEQFF.

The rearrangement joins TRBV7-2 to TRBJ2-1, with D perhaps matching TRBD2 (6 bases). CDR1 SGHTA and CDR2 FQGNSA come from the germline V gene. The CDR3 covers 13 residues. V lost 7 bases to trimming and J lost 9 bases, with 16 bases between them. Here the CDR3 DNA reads TGTGCCAGCACCGGACTAAGGGGTGGTGAGCAGTTCTTC. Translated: CASTGLRGGEQFF.

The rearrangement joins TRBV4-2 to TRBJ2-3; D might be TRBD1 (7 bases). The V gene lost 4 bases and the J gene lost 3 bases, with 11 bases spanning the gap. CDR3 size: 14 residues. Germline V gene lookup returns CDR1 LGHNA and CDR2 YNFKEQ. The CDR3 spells CASSPSGGTDTQYF. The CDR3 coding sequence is TGTGCCAGCAGCCCATCAGGGGGGACAGATACGCAGTATTTT.

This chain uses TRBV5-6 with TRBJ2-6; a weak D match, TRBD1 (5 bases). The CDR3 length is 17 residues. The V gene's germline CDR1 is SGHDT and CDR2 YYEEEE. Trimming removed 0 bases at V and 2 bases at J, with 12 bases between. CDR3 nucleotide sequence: TGTGCCAGCAGCTTGGGTTGGGGCCCCACTGGGGCCAACGTCCTGACTTTC. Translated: CASSLGWGPTGANVLTF.

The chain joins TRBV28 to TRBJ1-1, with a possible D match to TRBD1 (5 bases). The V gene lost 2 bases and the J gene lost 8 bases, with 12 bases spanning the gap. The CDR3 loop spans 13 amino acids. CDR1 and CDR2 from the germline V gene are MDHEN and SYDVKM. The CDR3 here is CASSLQGADEAFF. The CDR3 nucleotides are TGTGCCAGCAGTTTACAGGGTGCAGACGAAGCTTTCTTT.

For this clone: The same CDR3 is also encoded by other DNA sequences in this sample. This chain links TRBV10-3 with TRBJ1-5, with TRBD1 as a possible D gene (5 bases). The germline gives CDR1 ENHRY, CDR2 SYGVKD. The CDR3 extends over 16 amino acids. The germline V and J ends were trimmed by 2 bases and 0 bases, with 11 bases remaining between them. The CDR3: CAISEGGGPSNQPQHF. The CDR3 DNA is TGTGCCATCAGTGAGGGGGGGGGTCCTAGCAATCAGCCCCAGCATTTT.

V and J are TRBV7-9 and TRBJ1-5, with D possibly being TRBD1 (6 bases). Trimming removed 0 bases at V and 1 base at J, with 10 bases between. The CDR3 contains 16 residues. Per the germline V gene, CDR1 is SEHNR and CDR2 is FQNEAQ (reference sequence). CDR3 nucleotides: TGTGCCAGCAGCTTAGCGCGGGGGGCCAGCAATCAGCCCCAGCATTTT. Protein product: CASSLARGASNQPQHF.

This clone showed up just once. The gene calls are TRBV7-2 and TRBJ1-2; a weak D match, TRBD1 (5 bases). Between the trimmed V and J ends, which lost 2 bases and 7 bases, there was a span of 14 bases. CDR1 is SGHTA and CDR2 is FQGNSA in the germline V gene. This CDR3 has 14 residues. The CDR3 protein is CASSLLLGAGGYTF. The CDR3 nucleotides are TGTGCCAGCAGCTTACTCTTAGGGGCCGGTGGCTACACCTTC.

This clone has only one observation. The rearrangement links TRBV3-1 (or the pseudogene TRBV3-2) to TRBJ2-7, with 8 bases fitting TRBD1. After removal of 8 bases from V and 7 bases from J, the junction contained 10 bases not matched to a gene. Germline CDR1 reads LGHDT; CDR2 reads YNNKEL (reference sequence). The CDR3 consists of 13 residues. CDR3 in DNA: TGTGCCAGCCACGACAGGGGACGCGGAGAGCAGTACTTC. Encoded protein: CASHDRGRGEQYF.

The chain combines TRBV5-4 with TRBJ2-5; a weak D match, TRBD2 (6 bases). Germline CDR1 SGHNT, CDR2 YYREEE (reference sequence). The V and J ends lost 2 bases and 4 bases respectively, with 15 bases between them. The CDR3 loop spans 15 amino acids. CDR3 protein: CASSLYGGSGETQYF. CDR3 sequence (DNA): TGTGCCAGCAGCTTATATGGGGGGTCGGGAGAGACCCAGTACTTC.

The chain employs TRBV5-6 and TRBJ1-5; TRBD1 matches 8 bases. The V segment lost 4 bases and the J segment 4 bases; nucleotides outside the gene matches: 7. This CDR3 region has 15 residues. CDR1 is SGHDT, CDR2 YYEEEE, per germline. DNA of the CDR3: TGTGCCAGCAGCCATTCGACAGGGGCTAATCAGCCCCAGCATTTT. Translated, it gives CASSHSTGANQPQHF.

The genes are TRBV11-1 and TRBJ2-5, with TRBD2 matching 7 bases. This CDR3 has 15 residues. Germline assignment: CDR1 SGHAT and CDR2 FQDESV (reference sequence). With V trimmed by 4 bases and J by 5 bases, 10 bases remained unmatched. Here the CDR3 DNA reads TGTGCCAGCAGCTCTGGCCGTGGGGGGGAGGAGACCCAGTACTTC. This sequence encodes CASSSGRGGEETQYF.

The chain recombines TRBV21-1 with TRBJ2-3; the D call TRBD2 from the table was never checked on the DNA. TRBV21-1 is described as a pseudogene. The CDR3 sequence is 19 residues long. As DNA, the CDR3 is TGTGCCAGCAGCAAGGGGGCACGGACTAGCGGGGAAGGCACAGATACGCAGTATTTT. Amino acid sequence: CASSKGARTSGEGTDTQYF.

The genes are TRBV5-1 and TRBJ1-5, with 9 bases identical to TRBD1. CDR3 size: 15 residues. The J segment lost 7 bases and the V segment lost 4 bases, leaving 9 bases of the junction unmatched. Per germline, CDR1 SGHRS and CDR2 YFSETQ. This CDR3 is CASSRTGQGDQPQHF. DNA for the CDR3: TGCGCCAGCAGCCGGACGGGACAGGGTGACCAGCCCCAGCATTTT.

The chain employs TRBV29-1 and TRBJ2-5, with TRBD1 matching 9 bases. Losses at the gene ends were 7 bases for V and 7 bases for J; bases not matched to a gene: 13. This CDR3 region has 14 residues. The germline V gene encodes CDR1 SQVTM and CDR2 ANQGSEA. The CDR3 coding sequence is TGCAGCGGGGGAGGCACGGGACAGGGCGGGACCCAGTACTTC. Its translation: CSGGGTGQGGTQYF.

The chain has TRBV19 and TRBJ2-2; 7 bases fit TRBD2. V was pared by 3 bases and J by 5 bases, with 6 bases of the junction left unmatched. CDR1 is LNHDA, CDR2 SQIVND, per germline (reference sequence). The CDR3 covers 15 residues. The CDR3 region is CASSMRGRSTGELFF. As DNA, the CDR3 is TGTGCCAGTAGTATGCGCGGGAGAAGTACCGGGGAGCTGTTTTTT.

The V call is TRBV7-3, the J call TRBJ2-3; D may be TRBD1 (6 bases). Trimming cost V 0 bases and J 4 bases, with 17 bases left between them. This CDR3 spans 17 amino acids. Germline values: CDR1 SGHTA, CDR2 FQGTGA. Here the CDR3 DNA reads TGTGCCAGCAGCTTAACGGGACAAGGGATGAGGGCAGATACGCAGTATTTT. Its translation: CASSLTGQGMRADTQYF.

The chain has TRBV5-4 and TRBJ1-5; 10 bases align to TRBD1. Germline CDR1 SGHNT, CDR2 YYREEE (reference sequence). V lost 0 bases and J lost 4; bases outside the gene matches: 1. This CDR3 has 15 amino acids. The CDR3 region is CASSLGTGGNQPQHF. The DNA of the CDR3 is TGTGCCAGCAGCTTGGGGACAGGGGGTAATCAGCCCCAGCATTTT.

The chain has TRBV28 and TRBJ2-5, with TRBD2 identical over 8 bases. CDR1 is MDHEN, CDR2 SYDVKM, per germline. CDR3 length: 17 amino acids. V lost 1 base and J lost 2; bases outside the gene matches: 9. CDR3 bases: TGTGCCAGCAGTTTATCGGGGGGGGCTAGCGGGCAAGAGACCCAGTACTTC. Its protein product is CASSLSGGASGQETQYF.

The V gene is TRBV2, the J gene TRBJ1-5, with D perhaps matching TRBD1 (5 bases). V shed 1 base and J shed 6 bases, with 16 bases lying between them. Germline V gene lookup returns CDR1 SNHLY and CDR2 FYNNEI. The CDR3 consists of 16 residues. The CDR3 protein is CASSEVWGSYTQPQHF. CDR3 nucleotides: TGTGCCAGCAGTGAAGTCTGGGGCTCATATACTCAGCCCCAGCATTTT.

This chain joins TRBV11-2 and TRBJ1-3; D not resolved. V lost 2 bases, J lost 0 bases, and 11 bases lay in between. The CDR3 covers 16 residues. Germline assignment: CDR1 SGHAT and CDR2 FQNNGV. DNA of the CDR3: TGTGCCAGCAGCTTATTTGATCGGGACTCTGGAAACACCATATATTTT. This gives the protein CASSLFDRDSGNTIYF.

The CDR3 region is CAISESTGWSNQPQHF. The CDR3 DNA sequence: TGTGCCATCAGTGAGTCGACGGGATGGAGCAATCAGCCCCAGCATTTT. The rearrangement links TRBV10-3 to TRBJ1-5; D remains unclear. Between the trimmed V and J ends, which lost 0 bases and 1 base, there was a span of 10 bases. Germline V CDR1 and CDR2: ENHRY, SYGVKD. The length of the CDR3 is 16 residues.

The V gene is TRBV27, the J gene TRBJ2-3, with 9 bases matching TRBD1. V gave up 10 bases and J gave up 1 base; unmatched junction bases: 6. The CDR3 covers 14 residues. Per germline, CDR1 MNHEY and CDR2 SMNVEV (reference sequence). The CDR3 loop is CATADRGGTDTQYF. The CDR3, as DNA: TGTGCCACCGCCGACAGGGGGGGCACAGATACGCAGTATTTT.

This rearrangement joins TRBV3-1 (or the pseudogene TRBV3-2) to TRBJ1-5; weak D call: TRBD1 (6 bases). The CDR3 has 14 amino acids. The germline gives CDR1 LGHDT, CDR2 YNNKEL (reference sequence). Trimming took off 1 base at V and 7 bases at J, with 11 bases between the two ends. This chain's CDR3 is CASSQGQGTQPQHF. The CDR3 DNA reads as TGTGCCAGCAGCCAAGGCCAGGGGACCCAGCCCCAGCATTTT.

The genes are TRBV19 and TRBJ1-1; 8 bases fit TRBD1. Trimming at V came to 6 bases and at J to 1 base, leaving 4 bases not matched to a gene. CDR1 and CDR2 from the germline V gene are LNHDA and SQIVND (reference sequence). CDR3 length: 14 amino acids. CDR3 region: CASRDRDPNTEAFF. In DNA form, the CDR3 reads TGTGCCAGTAGGGACAGGGACCCGAACACTGAAGCTTTCTTT.

The CDR3 sequence: CASTPSVLRERTGELFF. As DNA, the CDR3 is TGTGCCAGCACCCCCTCCGTATTGCGGGAGAGGACCGGGGAGCTGTTTTTT. The chain uses TRBV7-9 and TRBJ2-2; 7 bases map to TRBD2. This CDR3 is 17 amino acids long. The junction had 16 bases not matched to a gene; V was cut back by 7 bases and J by 5 bases. Germline CDR1 is SEHNR and CDR2 is FQNEAQ (reference sequence).

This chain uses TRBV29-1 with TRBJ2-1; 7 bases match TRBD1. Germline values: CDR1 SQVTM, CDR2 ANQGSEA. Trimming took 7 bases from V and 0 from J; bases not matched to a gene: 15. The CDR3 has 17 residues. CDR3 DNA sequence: TGCAGCGGGACCGGGACAGCAGAAGGACGCTCCTACAATGAGCAGTTCTTC. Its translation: CSGTGTAEGRSYNEQFF.

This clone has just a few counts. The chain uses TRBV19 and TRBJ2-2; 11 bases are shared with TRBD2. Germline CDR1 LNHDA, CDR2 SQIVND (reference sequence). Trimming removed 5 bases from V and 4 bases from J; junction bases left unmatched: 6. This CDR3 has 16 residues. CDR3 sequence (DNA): TGTGCCAGTAGTCTACTAGCGGGAGATCTCACCGGGGAGCTGTTTTTT. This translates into CASSLLAGDLTGELFF.

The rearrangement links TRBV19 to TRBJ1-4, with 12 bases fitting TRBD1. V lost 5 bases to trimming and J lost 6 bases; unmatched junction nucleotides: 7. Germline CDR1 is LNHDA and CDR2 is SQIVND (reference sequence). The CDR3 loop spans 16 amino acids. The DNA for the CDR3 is TGTGCCAGTAGTTTTCCGGGACAGGGGGCAGATGAAAAACTGTTTTTT. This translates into CASSFPGQGADEKLFF.